The 17 T cell receptor beta chains given below trace back to one sample, sequenced in a study of T cell changes during pregnancy in multiple sclerosis. Sequencing was performed with immunoSEQ multiplex PCR; in TCRdb, only in-frame clones are kept and a portion is missing. The sample shows around 95,000 clones, approximately 90% of them seen only once. The sample in question was peripheral blood, obtained after pregnancy. These TCRs come from a female donor with multiple sclerosis, enrolled in a pregnancy study.

This clone came up once. The V call is TRBV5-8, the J call TRBJ2-3; D is perhaps TRBD1 (6 bases). This CDR3 contains 15 residues. Germline assignment: CDR1 SGHTS and CDR2 YDEGEE. The V end lost 4 bases, the J end lost 1 base, and 13 bases lay between the germline ends. The CDR3 loop reads CASSRDIGGTDTQYF. The CDR3 coding sequence is TGTGCCAGCAGCCGGGACATAGGAGGCACAGATACGCAGTATTTT.

The rearrangement joins TRBV7-2 to TRBJ2-7; no reliable D call. The CDR3 spans 13 residues. CDR1 and CDR2 from the germline V gene are SGHTA and FQGNSA. V lost 2 bases to trimming and J lost 5 bases, with 10 bases between them. The CDR3 here is CASSLNSFNEQYF. The CDR3 nucleotides read TGTGCCAGCAGCTTAAACAGCTTCAACGAGCAGTACTTC.

The V and J genes are TRBV9 and TRBJ1-4; 8 nucleotides match TRBD1. Trimming cost V 3 bases and J 7 bases; bases outside gene matches: 8. The CDR3 consists of 15 residues. Germline V gene lookup returns CDR1 SGDLS and CDR2 YYNGEE. Written as DNA, the CDR3 is TGTGCCAGCAGCGACGGGACAGGACGGGTTGAAAAACTGTTTTTT. It translates to CASSDGTGRVEKLFF.

A single count supports this clone. The chain is built from TRBV2 and TRBJ2-7; perhaps TRBD2 as D (6 bases). The CDR3 is 14 amino acids. The germline V gene encodes CDR1 SNHLY and CDR2 FYNNEI. The V gene lost 2 bases and the J gene lost 3 bases, with 11 bases spanning the gap. In DNA form, the CDR3 reads TGTGCCAGCAGTGAAACGGGGGACTTCTACGAGCAGTACTTC. Amino acid sequence: CASSETGDFYEQYF.

The chain couples TRBV9 to TRBJ2-2; 12 bases map to TRBD1. Germline V gene data show CDR1 as SGDLS and CDR2 as YYNGEE. CDR3 size: 17 residues. The V and J ends lost 0 bases and 6 bases, in that order; junction bases with no gene match: 6. The CDR3 here is CASSVGDRGLFAGELFF. In nucleotides, the CDR3 is TGTGCCAGCAGCGTAGGGGACAGGGGGCTCTTTGCCGGGGAGCTGTTTTTT.

This clone was recorded a few times. The J gene is TRBJ2-2, the V gene TRBV6-4; 7 bases line up with TRBD2. Per germline, CDR1 MRHNA and CDR2 SNTAGT. V shed 8 bases, J shed 3 bases, and the junction held 9 bases outside the gene matches. The CDR3 is 15 amino acids. CDR3 coding DNA: TGTGCCAGCTCCCCCGAGGCGGGGGACACCGGGGAGCTGTTTTTT. It translates to CASSPEAGDTGELFF.

The rearrangement joins TRBV9 to TRBJ1-6; D gene unclear. V dropped 4 bases and J dropped 9 bases, with 17 bases sitting between them. The CDR3 extends over 15 amino acids. Per the germline V gene, CDR1 is SGDLS and CDR2 is YYNGEE. CDR3 amino acids: CASSFGVQNPSPLHF. The CDR3 nucleotides are TGTGCCAGCAGCTTCGGGGTCCAAAACCCTTCACCCCTCCACTTT.

V usage is TRBV9 and J usage is TRBJ2-7; a weak D match, TRBD2 (6 bases). The V and J ends lost 3 bases and 7 bases respectively, with 20 bases between them. Germline CDR1 reads SGDLS; CDR2 reads YYNGEE. The CDR3 runs 15 residues. The CDR3 loop reads CASSAGGRGIGEQYF. The DNA of the CDR3 is TGTGCCAGCAGCGCCGGGGGACGGGGGATTGGGGAGCAGTACTTC.

The chain carries TRBV28 and TRBJ1-2; 9 bases are shared with TRBD1. There are 15 residues in the CDR3. The germline CDR1 and CDR2 sequences are MDHEN and SYDVKM. J lost 2 bases, V lost 2 bases, and 3 bases had no gene match. The CDR3 coding sequence is TGTGCCAGCAGTTTAACCGGGACAGGGAACTATGGCTACACCTTC. It encodes CASSLTGTGNYGYTF.

The chain carries TRBV18 and TRBJ1-2; 8 positions match TRBD1. This CDR3 is 14 amino acids long. CDR1 and CDR2 (germline): KGHSH, LQKENI. V shed 8 bases and J 4 bases; nucleotides not matched to a gene: 9. CDR3 protein: CASAYRGEVYGYTF. CDR3 DNA: TGTGCCAGCGCGTACAGGGGGGAAGTCTATGGCTACACCTTC.

This rearrangement joins TRBV5-1 to TRBJ1-1; 7 positions match TRBD1. The CDR3 totals 13 residues. Germline assignment: CDR1 SGHRS and CDR2 YFSETQ. Trimming removed 0 bases from V and 10 bases from J; junction bases left unmatched: 6. CDR3 sequence (DNA): TGCGCCAGCAGCTTGGAGGGGCAGGGGGTAGCTTTCTTT. The encoded protein is CASSLEGQGVAFF.

The V gene is TRBV18, the J gene TRBJ1-1, with 8 bases aligning to TRBD1. Trimming took 6 bases from V and 5 from J; bases not matched to a gene: 5. The CDR3 consists of 13 residues. Germline V gene lookup returns CDR1 KGHSH and CDR2 LQKENI. The CDR3 bases are TGTGCCAGCTCCAGGGGGCGCGGGACTGAAGCTTTCTTT. Protein sequence: CASSRGRGTEAFF.

J is TRBJ1-1 and V is TRBV28, with 9 bases fitting TRBD1. Unmatched junction bases numbered 4, after V lost 5 bases and J lost 6 bases. CDR3 length: 13 residues. Germline CDR1 and CDR2: MDHEN and SYDVKM. CDR3 loop: CASSGGQGSEAFF. The CDR3 DNA reads TGTGCCAGCAGTGGGGGACAGGGCTCTGAAGCTTTCTTT.

The rearrangement links TRBV9 to TRBJ2-7; 7 nucleotides agree with TRBD2. Germline assignment: CDR1 SGDLS and CDR2 YYNGEE. The length of the CDR3 is 16 residues. With 0 bases clipped from V and 3 bases from J, the junction kept 9 bases outside the gene matches. The CDR3 DNA reads TGTGCCAGCAGCGTAGCGGAAGGGGCGGGGGACTACGAGCAGTACTTC. Translated: CASSVAEGAGDYEQYF.

The chain carries TRBV5-6 and TRBJ1-6; TRBD1 agrees at 10 bases. CDR1 and CDR2 (germline): SGHDT, YYEEEE. The junction had 8 bases not matched to a gene; V was cut back by 4 bases and J by 10 bases. The CDR3 is 15 residues long. This CDR3 reads CASSPTDRGESPLHF. The CDR3 nucleotides read TGTGCCAGCAGCCCTACGGACAGGGGGGAATCACCCCTCCACTTT.

The gene calls are TRBV30 and TRBJ2-1, with 12 positions matching TRBD2. Germline CDR1 GTSNPN, CDR2 SVGIG (reference sequence). CDR3 length: 14 amino acids. After removal of 1 base from V and 9 bases from J, the junction contained 4 bases not matched to a gene. The CDR3 region has the DNA TGTGCCTGGAGTGGGGCTAGCGGGAGGGGTGAGCAGTTCTTC. Residues: CAWSGASGRGEQFF. Looking up the rest from reference TRBV30 and TRBJ2-1 gives the full variable domain: SQTIHQWPATLVQPVGSPLSLECTVEGTSNPNLYWYRQAAGRGLQLLFYSVGIGQISSEVPQNLSASRPQDRQFILSSKKLLLSDSGFYLCAWSGASGRGEQFFGPGTRLTVL.

Details on this clone: Sequence at one end of the junction differs from germline and may be a read error. The rearrangement joins TRBV7-7 to TRBJ2-2; D ambiguous. From germline, CDR1 is SSHAT and CDR2 FNYEAQ (reference sequence). There are 14 residues in the CDR3. CDR3 amino acids: CASRSRQNTGELFF. DNA for the CDR3: TGTGCTAGCAGATCCAGACAGAACACCGGGGAGCTGTTTTTT.